These T cell receptor beta chains were read from a single sample in a study of shared T cell receptors in the human thymus. Method: immunoSEQ multiplex PCR; TCRdb's copy keeps in-frame clones and lacks some. The sample lists more than 550,000 clones; around 87% were seen once. The data were also submitted as part of a second study, on human thymus T cells.

Sample: thymocytes. All receptors derive from a boy less than two years old with a congenital heart defect. The CDR3 runs from the conserved cysteine through the conserved F or W. Each record gives: clone size, J gene, V gene, CDR3 length, D gene, CDR3 DNA, CDR3 protein. D genes are given only for firm matches. Size tells how often a clone was seen (once, few, many) or the class of an expanded clone, and some rows leave it out.

size: -
J: TRBJ2-7
V: TRBV30
length: 14
D: -
DNA: TGTGCCTGGAGGCAGGGTTGGGCCTCCTACGAGCAGTACTTC
CDR3: CAWRQGWASYEQYF

size: -
J: TRBJ2-3
V: TRBV5-1
length: 17
D: TRBD1
DNA: TGCGCCAGCAGCCCTGCGCCCGGGACAGGGGGCACAGATACGCAGTATTTT
CDR3: CASSPAPGTGGTDTQYF

size: -
J: TRBJ1-1
V: TRBV14
length: 14
D: -
DNA: TGTGCCAGCAGCCCGGGGTCGGGAGACACTGAAGCTTTCTTT
CDR3: CASSPGSGDTEAFF

size: -
J: TRBJ2-1
V: TRBV27
length: 17
D: TRBD2
DNA: TGTGCCAGCAGCGGTCTAGCGGGGGCCGTCTCCTACAATGAGCAGTTCTTC
CDR3: CASSGLAGAVSYNEQFF

size: -
J: TRBJ1-1
V: TRBV2
length: 12
D: -
DNA: TGTGCCAGCAGTGAAGGTGGCGGGAAAGCTTTCTTT
CDR3: CASSEGGGKAFF

size: -
J: TRBJ2-7
V: TRBV29-1
length: 13
D: -
DNA: TGCAGCGTTGAAAGACTCTCCTCCTACGAGCAGTACTTC
CDR3: CSVERLSSYEQYF

size: -
J: TRBJ2-3
V: TRBV7-9
length: 16
D: TRBD2
DNA: TGTGCCAGCAGCGGAGTTCCGGGAGGGCCCCCAGATACGCAGTATTTT
CDR3: CASSGVPGGPPDTQYF

size: few
J: TRBJ2-7
V: TRBV29-1
length: 14
D: -
DNA: TGCAGCGTGGGGGGGGCTAGCGGTGGGTACGAGCAGTACTTC
CDR3: CSVGGASGGYEQYF

size: -
J: TRBJ1-2
V: TRBV28
length: 15
D: -
DNA: TGTGCCAGCAGTGGGGACTCCCGAAAACACTATGGCTACACCTTC
CDR3: CASSGDSRKHYGYTF

size: once
J: TRBJ1-2
V: TRBV7-9
length: 17
D: TRBD1
DNA: TGTGCCAGCAGCCCCAAACTAGACAGGGCAGATTCATATGGCTACACCTTC
CDR3: CASSPKLDRADSYGYTF

size: -
J: TRBJ2-1
V: TRBV9
length: 16
D: TRBD2
DNA: TGTGCCAGCAGCGTAGGGACTAGGGCCTCCTACAATGAGCAGTTCTTC
CDR3: CASSVGTRASYNEQFF

size: -
J: TRBJ2-7
V: TRBV6-1
length: 22
D: TRBD1
DNA: TGTGCCAGCAGTGAAACCGACCTCAAAAGGGACAGACTACTGTCCGCCTTCTACGAGCAGTACTTC
CDR3: CASSETDLKRDRLLSAFYEQYF

size: few
J: TRBJ1-2
V: TRBV14
length: 18
D: TRBD1
DNA: TGTGCCAGCAGCCAAATAGCACCGACCGGGACAGGGGGCAGTGGCTACACCTTC
CDR3: CASSQIAPTGTGGSGYTF

size: once
J: TRBJ1-5
V: TRBV27
length: 15
D: TRBD1
DNA: TGTGCCAGCAGTGTGGACAGGGGAGGCAATCAGCCCCAGCATTTT
CDR3: CASSVDRGGNQPQHF

size: -
J: TRBJ2-7
V: TRBV19
length: 13
D: TRBD1
DNA: TGTGCCAGTAGGGGACAGTCCTCCTACGAGCAGTACTTC
CDR3: CASRGQSSYEQYF

size: -
J: TRBJ2-2
V: TRBV11-2
length: 15
D: TRBD1
DNA: TGTGCCAGCAGCCCAGCGGGACAGGGGATCGGGGAGCTGTTTTTT
CDR3: CASSPAGQGIGELFF

size: -
J: TRBJ2-1
V: TRBV4-1
length: 16
D: TRBD2
DNA: TGCGCCAGCAGCCGGCTAGCGGGAGAGATCTACAATGAGCAGTTCTTC
CDR3: CASSRLAGEIYNEQFF

size: -
J: TRBJ2-5
V: TRBV7-7
length: 17
D: TRBD1
DNA: TGTGCCAGCAGCTTAGCGTACAGGGGCCTGGGGGAGGAGACCCAGTACTTC
CDR3: CASSLAYRGLGEETQYF

size: -
J: TRBJ2-5
V: TRBV4-1
length: 15
D: -
DNA: TGCGCCAGCAGCCAAGGCAGGTCAGGGATTGAGACCCAGTACTTC
CDR3: CASSQGRSGIETQYF

size: -
J: TRBJ1-3
V: TRBV9
length: 16
D: TRBD1
DNA: TGTGCCAGCAGCGTGAATCGGGACAGGGGGTCGGACACCATATATTTT
CDR3: CASSVNRDRGSDTIYF